The rows below give T cell receptor beta chains drawn from one sample of a study of CD8 T cells in ankylosing spondylitis. In TCRdb, the 5' RACE reads were re-called with MiXCR into one record per CDR3 protein. The sample holds 24,000 or so distinct CDR3 sequences, 10% to 15% seen once. The sequenced material came from blood. Receptors originate from a male donor with ankylosing spondylitis or in good health (not recorded which). Each CDR3 is given with its conserved first and last residue. The order of the fields is D gene, J gene, V gene, clone size, CDR3 protein, CDR3 DNA. A D gene is named only where the DNA matches it firmly. Clone size, where shown, is once, few, many, or a class for clones that have expanded.

-,TRBJ1-2,TRBV21-1,-,CASRSEGTGYGYTF,TGTGCCAGCAGGAGTGAGGGGACGGGCTATGGCTACACCTTC
-,TRBJ2-5,TRBV7-2,-,CASSSGTGYGGETQYF,TGTGCCAGCAGCTCGGGAACAGGGTACGGCGGAGAGACCCAGTACTTC
-,TRBJ2-3,TRBV9,-,CASSAGGADTQYF,TGTGCCAGCAGCGCGGGCGGGGCAGATACGCAGTATTTT
TRBD1,TRBJ2-7,TRBV11-2,many,CASSLQGAVYEQYF,TGTGCCAGCAGCTTACAGGGGGCCGTCTACGAGCAGTACTTC
TRBD1,TRBJ2-7,TRBV28,few,CASSLRGGAYEQYF,TGTGCCAGCAGTTTAAGAGGGGGCGCCTACGAGCAGTACTTC
-,TRBJ2-5,TRBV6-5,many,CASSPLGMGQETQYF,TGTGCCAGCAGTCCTCTGGGCATGGGCCAAGAGACCCAGTACTTC
TRBD1,TRBJ1-1,TRBV5-1,-,CASSPRTGDTEAFF,TGCGCCAGCAGCCCGAGGACAGGGGACACTGAAGCTTTCTTT
TRBD2,TRBJ2-3,TRBV6-1,few,CASSPGLARPYF,TGTGCCAGCAGCCCGGGACTAGCCCGTCCGTATTTT
-,TRBJ2-7,TRBV12-3/TRBV12-4,medium-sized,CASSFSYDSEQYF,TGTGCCAGCAGTTTTTCGTACGACAGCGAGCAGTACTTC
TRBD2,TRBJ2-6,TRBV7-3,few,CASSLAVAGANVLTF,TGTGCCAGCAGCCTAGCGGTGGCTGGGGCCAACGTCCTGACTTTC
-,TRBJ2-3,TRBV10-3,-,CAISELANADTQYF,TGTGCCATCAGTGAGCTAGCGAACGCAGATACGCAGTATTTT
-,TRBJ2-3,TRBV12-3/TRBV12-4,-,CASASPPPSTDTQYF,TGTGCCAGCGCTAGCCCCCCGCCTAGCACAGATACGCAGTATTTT
-,TRBJ1-4,TRBV5-1,few,CASSLYQGRNEKLFF,TGCGCCAGCAGCTTGTACCAGGGGAGGAATGAAAAACTGTTTTTT
-,TRBJ2-7,TRBV11-2,many,CASSYGQILLVDEQYF,TGTGCCAGCAGCTACGGACAAATCCTTTTGGTGGACGAGCAGTACTTC
-,TRBJ1-5,TRBV6-5,many,CASSRGEGQPQHF,TGTGCCAGCAGCAGGGGTGAGGGTCAGCCCCAGCATTTT
TRBD2,TRBJ2-3,TRBV9,few,CASSTLLAGGSDTQYF,TGTGCCAGCAGCACACTACTAGCGGGGGGTTCAGATACGCAGTATTTT
TRBD1,TRBJ2-7,TRBV27,-,CASRADRVRFDEQYF,TGTGCCAGCAGGGCTGACAGGGTTCGATTCGACGAGCAGTACTTC
-,TRBJ1-5,TRBV6-2/TRBV6-3,few,CASSYELGNQPQHF,TGTGCCAGCAGTTACGAGCTGGGCAATCAGCCCCAGCATTTT